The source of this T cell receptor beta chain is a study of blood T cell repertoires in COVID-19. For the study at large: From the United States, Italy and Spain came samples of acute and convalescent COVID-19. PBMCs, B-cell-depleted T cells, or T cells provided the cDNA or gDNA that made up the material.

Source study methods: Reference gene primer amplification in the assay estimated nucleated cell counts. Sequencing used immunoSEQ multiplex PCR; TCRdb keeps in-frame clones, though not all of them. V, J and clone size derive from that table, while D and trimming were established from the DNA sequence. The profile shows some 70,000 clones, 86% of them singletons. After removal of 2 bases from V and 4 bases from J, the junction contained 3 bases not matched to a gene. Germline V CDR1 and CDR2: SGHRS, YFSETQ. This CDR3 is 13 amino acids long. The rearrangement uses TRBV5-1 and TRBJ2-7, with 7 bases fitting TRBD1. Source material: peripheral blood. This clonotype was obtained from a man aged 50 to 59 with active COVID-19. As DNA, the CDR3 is TGCGCCAGCAGCTTCGCAGGGGGATACGAGCAGTACTTC. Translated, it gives CASSFAGGYEQYF.